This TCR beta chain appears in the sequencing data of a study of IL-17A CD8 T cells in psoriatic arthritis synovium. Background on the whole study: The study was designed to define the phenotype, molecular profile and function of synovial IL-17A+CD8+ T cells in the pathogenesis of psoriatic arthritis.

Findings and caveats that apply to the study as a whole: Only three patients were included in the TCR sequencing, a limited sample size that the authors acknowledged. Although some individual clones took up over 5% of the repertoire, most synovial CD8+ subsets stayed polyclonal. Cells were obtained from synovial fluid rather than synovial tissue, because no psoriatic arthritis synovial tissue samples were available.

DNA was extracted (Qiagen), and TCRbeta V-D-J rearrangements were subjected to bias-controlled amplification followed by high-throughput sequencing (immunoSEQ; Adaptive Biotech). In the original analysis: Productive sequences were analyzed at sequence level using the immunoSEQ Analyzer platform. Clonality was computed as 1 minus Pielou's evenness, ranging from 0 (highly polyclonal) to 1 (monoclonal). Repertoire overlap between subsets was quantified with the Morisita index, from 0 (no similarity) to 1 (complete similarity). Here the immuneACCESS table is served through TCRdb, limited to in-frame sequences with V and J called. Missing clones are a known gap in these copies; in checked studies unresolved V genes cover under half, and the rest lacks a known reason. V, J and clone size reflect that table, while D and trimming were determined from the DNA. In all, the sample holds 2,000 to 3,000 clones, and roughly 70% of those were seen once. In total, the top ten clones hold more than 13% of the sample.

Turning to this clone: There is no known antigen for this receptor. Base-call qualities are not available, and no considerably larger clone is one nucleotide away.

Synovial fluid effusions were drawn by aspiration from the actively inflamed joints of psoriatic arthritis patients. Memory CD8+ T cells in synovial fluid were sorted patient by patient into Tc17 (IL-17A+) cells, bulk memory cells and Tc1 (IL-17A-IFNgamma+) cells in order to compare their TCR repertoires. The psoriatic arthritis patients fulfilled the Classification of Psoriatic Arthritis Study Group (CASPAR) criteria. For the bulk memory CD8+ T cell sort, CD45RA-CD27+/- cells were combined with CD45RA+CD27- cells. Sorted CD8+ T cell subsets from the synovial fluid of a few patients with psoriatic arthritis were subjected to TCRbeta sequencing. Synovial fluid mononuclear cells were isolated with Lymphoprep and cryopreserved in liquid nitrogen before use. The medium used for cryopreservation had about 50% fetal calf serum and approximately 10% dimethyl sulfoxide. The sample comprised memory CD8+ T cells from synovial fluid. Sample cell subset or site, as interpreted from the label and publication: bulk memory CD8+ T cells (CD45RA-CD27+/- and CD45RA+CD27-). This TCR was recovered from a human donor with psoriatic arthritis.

The sequenced DNA: TGTGCCAGCAGTCCCGGGACTTCCTACAATGAGCAGTTCTTC. Its protein product is CASSPGTSYNEQFF. The chain uses TRBV6-4 and TRBJ2-1, with TRBD2 perhaps the D gene, on 6 matching bases. The CDR3 numbers 14 residues from cysteine through phenylalanine. The sequence is cut down to CDR3 DNA, 42 bases in frame from base 1. Reading the germline V gene gives CDR1 MRHNA and CDR2 SNTAGT. The germline ends are 9 bases apart after V is trimmed by 5 bases and J by 1 base.